This passage covers 14 T cell receptor beta chains from one sample sequenced in a study of spatial heterogeneity in lung cancer. Time point in this sample: sample taken at primary tumor resection. A single record per CDR3 protein comes from TCRdb applying MiXCR to the 5' RACE reads. Of more than 65,000 distinct CDR3 sequences listed, about 8% are singletons. The sequences come from PBMCs, collected at surgery. The receptors shown here come from a male donor with early-stage non-small cell lung cancer.

The CDR3, as DNA: TGTGCCAGCAGTTATTTCGGGGCAGAAACTGAAGCTTTCTTT. Its translation is CASSYFGAETEAFF. The rearrangement joins TRBV6-2 or TRBV6-3 to TRBJ1-1; D is possibly TRBD1 (5 bases). The CDR3 totals 14 residues. CDR1 and CDR2 (germline): MNHEY, SVGEGT. With 3 bases removed from V and 5 bases from J, the gap between germline ends came to 13 bases.

This clonotype was counted ten times or more. The CDR3 DNA follows: TGTGCCAGCTCACCATCTGACAACTATGGCTACACCTTC. Amino acid sequence: CASSPSDNYGYTF. This chain uses TRBV18 with TRBJ1-2, with D hard to call. Trimming shortened V by 2 bases and J by 2 bases, and 6 bases separated the two germline ends. The germline gives CDR1 KGHSH, CDR2 LQKENI. The CDR3 covers 13 residues.

This clonotype came up many times. This rearrangement joins TRBV24-1 to TRBJ2-7, with D perhaps matching TRBD1 (6 bases). V was cut by 7 bases and J by 5 bases, with 11 bases left in between. CDR3 length: 12 residues. CDR1 is KGHDR, CDR2 SFDVKD, per germline. This chain's CDR3 is CATRLTGHEQYF. CDR3 sequence (DNA): TGTGCCACCAGATTGACAGGTCACGAGCAGTACTTC.

The V and J genes are TRBV5-5 and TRBJ1-1; D might be TRBD1 (5 bases). Germline loops: CDR1 SGHKS, CDR2 YYEKEE (reference sequence). V was shortened by 4 bases and J by 5 bases, with 15 bases between the two germline ends. The CDR3 length is 14 residues. CDR3 sequence: CASSHTGVWTEAFF. As DNA, the CDR3 is TGTGCCAGCAGCCACACGGGGGTATGGACTGAAGCTTTCTTT. Together with reference TRBV5-5 and TRBJ1-1, the CDR3 gives the full variable domain: DAGVTQSPTHLIKTRGQQVTLRCSPISGHKSVSWYQQVLGQGPQFIFQYYEKEERGRGNFPDRFSARQFPNYSSELNVNALLLGDSALYLCASSHTGVWTEAFFGQGTRLTVV.

This sequence joins TRBV7-8 and TRBJ1-1, with 8 positions matching TRBD1. The CDR3 covers 14 residues. Losses at the gene ends were 2 bases for V and 4 bases for J; bases not matched to a gene: 3. Germline V CDR1 and CDR2: SGHVS, FQNEAQ. CDR3 DNA: TGTGCCAGCAGCTTAAACACAGGGGGCACTGAAGCTTTCTTT. This sequence encodes CASSLNTGGTEAFF. The whole variable domain, filled in from reference TRBV7-8 and TRBJ1-1, reads GAGVSQSPRYKVAKRGQDVALRCDPISGHVSLFWYQQALGQGPEFLTYFQNEAQLDKSGLPSDRFFAERPEGSVSTLKIQRTQQEDSAVYLCASSLNTGGTEAFFGQGTRLTVV.

This clonotype was counted ten times or more. J is TRBJ2-3 and V is TRBV9; possibly TRBD2 for D (5 bases). The CDR3 length is 14 residues. The germline CDR1 and CDR2 sequences are SGDLS and YYNGEE. V lost 3 bases and J lost 6, with 14 bases in between. CDR3 coding DNA: TGTGCCAGCAGCGCGTCGGGGAAGGAGGATACGCAGTATTTT. The encoded protein is CASSASGKEDTQYF.

A few counts support this clonotype. This chain joins TRBV7-8 and TRBJ1-4; D perhaps matches TRBD1 (5 bases). Trimming left V 1 base short and J 14 bases short, with 11 bases between. The CDR3 is 12 residues long. Per the germline V gene, CDR1 is SGHVS and CDR2 is FQNEAQ. The CDR3 DNA follows: TGTGCCAGCAGCTTAGAGCGGGGCCCGCTGTTTTTT. Residues: CASSLERGPLFF.

This clonotype was recorded many times. The chain couples TRBV11-2 to TRBJ2-1; D might be TRBD2 (5 bases). Germline CDR1 and CDR2: SGHAT and FQNNGV. The CDR3 covers 14 residues. V lost 1 base and J lost 5, with 9 bases in between. The CDR3 spells CASSLGTVNNEQFF. In DNA form, the CDR3 reads TGTGCCAGCAGCTTAGGGACTGTAAACAATGAGCAGTTCTTC.

This clonotype has a count of ten or more. As DNA, the CDR3 is TGTGCCAGCAGCAGGACTAGCGGTTCCGCGAACACCGGGGAGCTGTTTTTT. This codes for CASSRTSGSANTGELFF. This rearrangement joins TRBV9 to TRBJ2-2; 10 bases are shared with TRBD2. The CDR3 has 17 amino acids. Germline V gene lookup returns CDR1 SGDLS and CDR2 YYNGEE. After removal of 4 bases from V and 0 bases from J, the junction contained 6 bases not matched to a gene.

This clonotype has a count of ten or more. The V gene is TRBV10-3, the J gene TRBJ1-1; D remains unclear. CDR1 and CDR2 (germline): ENHRY, SYGVKD. Trimming removed 6 bases from V and 1 base from J, with 9 bases in between. The CDR3 consists of 13 residues. Here the CDR3 reads CAIRNQQNTEAFF. The CDR3 DNA sequence: TGTGCCATCAGGAATCAGCAGAACACTGAAGCTTTCTTT.

This clonotype was picked up many times. The V call is TRBV5-5, the J call TRBJ1-1, with D unclear. CDR1 is SGHKS and CDR2 is YYEKEE in the germline V gene (reference sequence). V was pared by 6 bases and J by 6 bases, with 12 bases between. This CDR3 is built from 12 residues. DNA of the CDR3: TGTGCCAGCACCCGCTGGGGATCTGAAGCTTTCTTT. Encoded protein: CASTRWGSEAFF.

This clonotype was picked up a small number of times. The V call is TRBV7-8, the J call TRBJ2-7, with D uncertain. With 4 bases removed from V and 3 bases from J, the gap between germline ends came to 10 bases. The CDR3 sequence is 13 residues long. CDR1 is SGHVS and CDR2 is FQNEAQ in the germline V gene. Here the CDR3 DNA reads TGTGCCAGCAGCTCTACACTGGACTACGAGCAGTACTTC. The encoded protein is CASSSTLDYEQYF.

This clonotype appeared a few times. J is TRBJ1-1 and V is TRBV6-2 or TRBV6-3; D gene ambiguous. CDR3 length: 15 amino acids. V was cut by 6 bases and J by 1 base, with 15 bases left in between. Germline values: CDR1 MNHEY, CDR2 SVGEGT. The CDR3 protein is CASRTPTLRNTEAFF. For the CDR3, the DNA is TGTGCCAGCAGGACGCCGACCCTGAGGAACACTGAAGCTTTCTTT.

This chain links TRBV6-5 with TRBJ1-2; D gene uncertain. Trimming took 5 bases from V and 4 from J, leaving 17 bases between them. This CDR3 spans 15 amino acids. Germline V gene lookup returns CDR1 MNHEY and CDR2 SVGAGI. This chain's CDR3 is CASSRDLSFLYGYTF. Written as DNA, the CDR3 is TGTGCCAGCAGTCGTGACCTATCTTTCCTCTATGGCTACACCTTC.